The 30 T cell receptor beta chains below come from one sample, sequenced in a study of Ad26.COV2.S vaccination and SARS-CoV-2 variants. Assay used: immunoSEQ multiplex PCR; TCRdb lists only in-frame clones, some missing. The sample shows under 150,000 clones, approximately 90% of them seen only once. Sequenced here: peripheral blood, sampled after recovery from COVID-19. These receptors all come from a human donor who had recovered from COVID-19.

The V call is TRBV29-1, the J call TRBJ1-1; D gene unclear. Trimming took off 6 bases at V and 3 bases at J, with 17 bases between the two ends. Germline-derived CDR1 and CDR2 are SQVTM and ANQGSEA. CDR3 length: 14 residues. CDR3: CSVAGSLMDTEAFF. The CDR3 DNA reads TGCAGCGTCGCAGGTTCCTTGATGGACACTGAAGCTTTCTTT.

The chain recombines TRBV11-3 with TRBJ2-1; 8 positions agree with TRBD2. V trimming: 3 bases; J trimming: 10 bases; junction bases outside the gene matches: 2. The CDR3 totals 12 residues. In germline, CDR1 is SGHNT, CDR2 YENEEA. This CDR3 is CASSFGGGEQFF. CDR3 nucleotides: TGTGCCAGCAGCTTCGGCGGGGGGGAGCAGTTCTTC.

This rearrangement joins TRBV6-2 or TRBV6-3 to TRBJ2-7; D is undetermined. This CDR3 spans 15 amino acids. Between the trimmed V and J ends, which lost 5 bases and 0 bases, there was a span of 14 bases. Germline-derived CDR1 and CDR2 are MNHEY and SVGEGT. The CDR3 DNA sequence: TGTGCCAGCAGTATTCCGACGGGCAGCTCCTACGAGCAGTACTTC. Translation: CASSIPTGSSYEQYF.

The chain uses TRBV27 and TRBJ1-2; 10 nucleotides agree with TRBD1. The CDR3 loop spans 17 amino acids. The germline V gene has CDR1 MNHEY and CDR2 SMNVEV (reference sequence). Losses at the gene ends were 4 bases for V and 4 bases for J; bases not matched to a gene: 12. CDR3 sequence (DNA): TGTGCCAGCAGTTCCCTCGGACAGGGGGTATATGGCTATGGCTACACCTTC. The encoded protein is CASSSLGQGVYGYGYTF.

This clone showed up just once. This chain joins TRBV27 and TRBJ2-7; the D is unclear. The germline V gene encodes CDR1 MNHEY and CDR2 SMNVEV (reference sequence). The CDR3 is 13 residues long. Trimming removed 7 bases at V and 3 bases at J, with 13 bases between. The CDR3 reads CASTRSPSYEQYF. CDR3 in DNA: TGTGCCAGCACCAGGTCCCCTAGCTACGAGCAGTACTTC.

This rearrangement joins TRBV28 to TRBJ2-7, with D uncertain. Germline CDR1 reads MDHEN; CDR2 reads SYDVKM. The CDR3 has 13 amino acids. The V end lost 5 bases, the J end lost 6 bases, and 14 bases lay between the germline ends. The CDR3: CASSLGNPGEQYF. CDR3 DNA sequence: TGTGCCAGCAGTCTGGGAAACCCAGGCGAGCAGTACTTC. Drawing the rest from reference TRBV28 and TRBJ2-7, the complete variable domain is DVKVTQSSRYLVKRTGEKVFLECVQDMDHENMFWYRQDPGLGLRLIYFSYDVKMKEKGDIPEGYSVSREKKERFSLILESASTNQTSMYLCASSLGNPGEQYFGPGTRLTVT.

The CDR3 loop is CASSGGQGGDEQFF. The CDR3 nucleotides read TGTGCCAGCAGTGGGGGACAGGGGGGCGACGAGCAGTTCTTC. The J gene is TRBJ2-1, the V gene TRBV2, with 11 nucleotides matching TRBD1. V shed 4 bases and J 10 bases; nucleotides not matched to a gene: 6. The length of the CDR3 is 14 residues. Germline values: CDR1 SNHLY, CDR2 FYNNEI.

The CDR3 reads CATSDAQGEAEAFF. CDR3 bases: TGTGCCACCAGTGACGCTCAGGGGGAGGCTGAAGCTTTCTTT. The chain links TRBV24-1 to TRBJ1-1; 7 nucleotides agree with TRBD1. Per the germline V gene, CDR1 is KGHDR and CDR2 is SFDVKD. The CDR3 spans 14 residues. J gave up 6 bases and V 4 bases, and 7 bases lay outside the gene matches.

V is TRBV3-1 (or the pseudogene TRBV3-2) and J is TRBJ2-1; 11 nucleotides agree with TRBD1. Trimming removed 3 bases from V and 10 bases from J; junction bases left unmatched: 8. The CDR3 consists of 15 residues. CDR1 and CDR2 from the germline V gene are LGHDT and YNNKEL (reference sequence). As DNA, the CDR3 is TGTGCCAGCAGCCATAACGGACAGGGGGCGCGGGAGCAGTTCTTC. Protein product: CASSHNGQGAREQFF.

V and J are TRBV6-5 and TRBJ1-2; D remains ambiguous. Trimming took 6 bases from V and 3 from J, leaving 11 bases between them. There are 13 residues in the CDR3. From germline, CDR1 is MNHEY and CDR2 SVGAGI. In nucleotides, the CDR3 is TGTGCCAGCAGCCGACACTTTTACTATGGCTACACCTTC. It codes for CASSRHFYYGYTF.

This rearrangement joins TRBV19 to TRBJ2-1; the match to TRBD2 covers 7 bases. This CDR3 spans 14 amino acids. V shed 7 bases, J shed 4 bases, and the junction held 7 bases outside the gene matches. Per germline, CDR1 LNHDA and CDR2 SQIVND (reference sequence). The CDR3: CASTWGGKYNEQFF. Here the CDR3 DNA reads TGTGCCAGTACTTGGGGGGGAAAATACAATGAGCAGTTCTTC.

V is TRBV28 and J is TRBJ1-4; TRBD1 matches 9 bases. The CDR3 runs to 15 residues. Unmatched junction bases numbered 8, after V lost 5 bases and J lost 7 bases. CDR1 MDHEN and CDR2 SYDVKM come from the germline V gene. CDR3 in amino acids: CASSIQGAYGEKLFF. The CDR3, as DNA: TGTGCCAGCAGTATACAGGGGGCGTATGGTGAAAAACTGTTTTTT.

This clone appeared a single time. The V and J genes are TRBV25-1 and TRBJ2-7; 7 nucleotides align to TRBD1. The CDR3 has 13 amino acids. The J segment lost 6 bases and the V segment lost 6 bases, leaving 8 bases of the junction unmatched. CDR1 and CDR2 from the germline V gene are MGHDK and SYGVNS. The CDR3: CASRGQVVGEQYF. The CDR3 nucleotides read TGTGCCAGCAGAGGACAGGTGGTCGGCGAGCAGTACTTC.

The gene calls are TRBV9 and TRBJ2-1; 9 positions match TRBD2. Germline values: CDR1 SGDLS, CDR2 YYNGEE. This CDR3 is built from 15 residues. Trimming removed 0 bases from V and 9 bases from J; junction bases left unmatched: 7. This CDR3 is CASSVDSSGDSEQFF. CDR3 in DNA: TGTGCCAGCAGCGTAGATTCTAGCGGGGACTCTGAGCAGTTCTTC.

The V gene is TRBV30, the J gene TRBJ1-1; D gene ambiguous. The CDR3 is 14 residues long. Trimming took 0 bases from V and 1 from J, leaving 9 bases between them. The germline V gene has CDR1 GTSNPN and CDR2 SVGIG (reference sequence). The CDR3, as DNA: TGTGCCTGGAGTGTAAGGGTCGGGAACACTGAAGCTTTCTTT. This translates into CAWSVRVGNTEAFF.

This rearrangement joins TRBV19 to TRBJ2-1, with D maybe TRBD1 (6 bases). This CDR3 has 13 residues. Germline V gene lookup returns CDR1 LNHDA and CDR2 SQIVND (reference sequence). V gave up 3 bases and J gave up 8 bases, with 11 bases separating them. The CDR3 loop is CASSMQGIDEQFF. The CDR3 DNA follows: TGTGCCAGTAGTATGCAGGGGATCGATGAGCAGTTCTTC.

In its sample, this clone was seen many times. V is TRBV11-2 and J is TRBJ1-4; D not certain. Germline lookup yields CDR1 SGHAT and CDR2 FQNNGV. The CDR3 is 14 amino acids. V lost 5 bases to trimming and J lost 8 bases, with 15 bases between them. CDR3 DNA: TGTGCCAGCAGCCCGAGAGGCGTTGAGGAAAAACTGTTTTTT. Protein: CASSPRGVEEKLFF.

The rearrangement uses TRBV5-4 and TRBJ1-2, with D uncertain. Germline values: CDR1 SGHNT, CDR2 YYREEE (reference sequence). V lost 3 bases and J lost 4, with 7 bases in between. The CDR3 extends over 12 amino acids. The CDR3 coding sequence is TGTGCCAGCAGCTCAGATACCTATGGCTACACCTTC. Its protein product is CASSSDTYGYTF.

V is TRBV4-3 and J is TRBJ1-3; the D gene is possibly TRBD1 (6 bases). Trimming removed 1 base at V and 1 base at J, with 11 bases between. This CDR3 has 16 residues. Germline CDR1 LGHNA, CDR2 YSLEER. This CDR3 reads CASSQARTESGNTIYF. The CDR3, as DNA: TGCGCCAGCAGCCAAGCACGGACAGAGTCTGGAAACACCATATATTTT.

The gene calls are TRBV19 and TRBJ2-2, with 9 positions matching TRBD2. V lost 4 bases, J lost 6 bases, and 12 bases stayed unmatched. Germline V gene lookup returns CDR1 LNHDA and CDR2 SQIVND (reference sequence). CDR3 size: 17 residues. The CDR3 DNA sequence: TGTGCCAGTAGTACTTCCTTACGGCGGGGGGGCCCCGGGGAGCTGTTTTTT. This encodes CASSTSLRRGGPGELFF.

The J gene is TRBJ1-5, the V gene TRBV14, with D uncertain. Germline CDR1 and CDR2: SGHDN and FVKESK. Trimming cost V 2 bases and J 4 bases, with 6 bases left between them. CDR3 length: 13 amino acids. CDR3 sequence reads: CASSQLGNQPQHF. The CDR3 DNA follows: TGTGCCAGCAGCCAACTCGGGAATCAGCCCCAGCATTTT.

In its sample, this clone was seen once. The chain employs TRBV21-1 and TRBJ2-7. TRBV21-1 is a documented pseudogene. The CDR3 has 15 residues. CDR3 DNA: TGTGCCAGCAGTAACGCTTTACACGTGTTAGACGAGCAGTACTTC. Its protein is CASSNALHVLDEQYF.

V is TRBV30 and J is TRBJ1-2; D is ambiguous. V was cut by 2 bases and J by 4 bases, with 8 bases left in between. The CDR3 spans 12 residues. The germline V gene has CDR1 GTSNPN and CDR2 SVGIG (reference sequence). The CDR3 loop reads CAWSLNGYGYTF. CDR3 DNA sequence: TGTGCCTGGAGTCTAAACGGCTATGGCTACACCTTC.

V and J are TRBV2 and TRBJ2-1; unclear D gene. Germline values: CDR1 SNHLY, CDR2 FYNNEI. With 7 bases removed from V and 8 bases from J, the gap between germline ends came to 9 bases. This CDR3 contains 11 residues. The CDR3: CASTYRDEQFF. In DNA, the CDR3 is TGTGCCAGCACCTACCGGGATGAGCAGTTCTTC.

The V gene is TRBV2, the J gene TRBJ2-5; D possibly corresponds to TRBD2 (5 bases). The germline V and J ends were trimmed by 5 bases and 9 bases, with 16 bases remaining between them. Germline values: CDR1 SNHLY, CDR2 FYNNEI. The CDR3 covers 13 residues. This CDR3 is CASSSSTGLAQYF. CDR3 sequence (DNA): TGTGCCAGCAGTTCCTCCACTGGACTGGCCCAGTACTTC.

The rearrangement joins TRBV5-8 to TRBJ1-5; TRBD1 agrees at 7 bases. This CDR3 region has 14 residues. V lost 4 bases, J lost 4 bases, and 5 bases stayed unmatched. From germline, CDR1 is SGHTS and CDR2 YDEGEE. The CDR3 loop reads CASSRGTVNQPQHF. The CDR3 DNA sequence: TGTGCCAGCAGCAGAGGGACAGTAAATCAGCCCCAGCATTTT.

The chain has TRBV5-1 and TRBJ1-1, with a tentative D call TRBD1 (6 bases). The CDR3 is 15 residues long. Trimming pared 4 bases from V and 1 base from J, leaving 14 bases between. Germline-derived CDR1 and CDR2 are SGHRS and YFSETQ. CDR3 DNA sequence: TGCGCCAGCAGCCCCGTGGGGGGCTCGAACACTGAAGCTTTCTTT. Encoded protein: CASSPVGGSNTEAFF.

J is TRBJ2-3 and V is TRBV27; D gene ambiguous. The V gene's germline CDR1 is MNHEY and CDR2 SMNVEV (reference sequence). CDR3 length equals 13 residues. With 4 bases removed from V and 2 bases from J, the gap between germline ends came to 7 bases. Written as DNA, the CDR3 is TGTGCCAGCAGTTGGGCATTCACAGATACGCAGTATTTT. Translating it yields CASSWAFTDTQYF.

This chain connects TRBV2 to TRBJ1-2; tentative D call: TRBD1 (5 bases). V was cut by 2 bases and J by 4 bases, with 11 bases left in between. This CDR3 spans 14 amino acids. Looked up from germline, CDR1 is SNHLY and CDR2 is FYNNEI. The CDR3: CASSESLGVYGYTF. In nucleotides, the CDR3 is TGTGCCAGCAGTGAATCCCTGGGGGTCTATGGCTACACCTTC.

The chain combines TRBV19 with TRBJ1-1; D is ambiguous. Germline lookup yields CDR1 LNHDA and CDR2 SQIVND (reference sequence). The CDR3 runs to 14 residues. V was clipped by 5 bases and J by 3 bases, with 13 bases between them. The CDR3 coding sequence is TGTGCCAGTAGTCCCCCCCCCGGGTACACTGAAGCTTTCTTT. Its translation is CASSPPPGYTEAFF.